This T cell receptor beta chain derives from a study of radiotherapy plus CTLA-4 blockade in lung cancer. Germline V gene data show CDR1 as SGDLS and CDR2 as YYNGEE. The V segment lost 3 bases and the J segment 3 bases; nucleotides outside the gene matches: 3. The CDR3 contains 15 residues. Only in-frame clones appear in the TCRdb table, and some are missing; sequencing was by immunoSEQ multiplex PCR. This sample has about 86,000 clones; over 80% occur once, and the top ten carry 0.75% to 0.85%. Ipilimumab-mediated CTLA-4 blockade plus focal radiation was given to patients having chemo-refractory metastatic non-small-cell lung cancer.

The source of this sequence is a human donor with non-small cell lung cancer who had stable disease on radiotherapy plus ipilimumab. This chain uses TRBV9 with TRBJ1-4; 9 bases are shared with TRBD1. Sequences were derived from peripheral blood, sampled from a patient treated with radiotherapy plus ipilimumab. This chain's CDR3 is CASSAGQGSNEKLFF. The CDR3 DNA reads TGTGCCAGCAGCGCGGGACAGGGTTCTAATGAAAAACTGTTTTTT.